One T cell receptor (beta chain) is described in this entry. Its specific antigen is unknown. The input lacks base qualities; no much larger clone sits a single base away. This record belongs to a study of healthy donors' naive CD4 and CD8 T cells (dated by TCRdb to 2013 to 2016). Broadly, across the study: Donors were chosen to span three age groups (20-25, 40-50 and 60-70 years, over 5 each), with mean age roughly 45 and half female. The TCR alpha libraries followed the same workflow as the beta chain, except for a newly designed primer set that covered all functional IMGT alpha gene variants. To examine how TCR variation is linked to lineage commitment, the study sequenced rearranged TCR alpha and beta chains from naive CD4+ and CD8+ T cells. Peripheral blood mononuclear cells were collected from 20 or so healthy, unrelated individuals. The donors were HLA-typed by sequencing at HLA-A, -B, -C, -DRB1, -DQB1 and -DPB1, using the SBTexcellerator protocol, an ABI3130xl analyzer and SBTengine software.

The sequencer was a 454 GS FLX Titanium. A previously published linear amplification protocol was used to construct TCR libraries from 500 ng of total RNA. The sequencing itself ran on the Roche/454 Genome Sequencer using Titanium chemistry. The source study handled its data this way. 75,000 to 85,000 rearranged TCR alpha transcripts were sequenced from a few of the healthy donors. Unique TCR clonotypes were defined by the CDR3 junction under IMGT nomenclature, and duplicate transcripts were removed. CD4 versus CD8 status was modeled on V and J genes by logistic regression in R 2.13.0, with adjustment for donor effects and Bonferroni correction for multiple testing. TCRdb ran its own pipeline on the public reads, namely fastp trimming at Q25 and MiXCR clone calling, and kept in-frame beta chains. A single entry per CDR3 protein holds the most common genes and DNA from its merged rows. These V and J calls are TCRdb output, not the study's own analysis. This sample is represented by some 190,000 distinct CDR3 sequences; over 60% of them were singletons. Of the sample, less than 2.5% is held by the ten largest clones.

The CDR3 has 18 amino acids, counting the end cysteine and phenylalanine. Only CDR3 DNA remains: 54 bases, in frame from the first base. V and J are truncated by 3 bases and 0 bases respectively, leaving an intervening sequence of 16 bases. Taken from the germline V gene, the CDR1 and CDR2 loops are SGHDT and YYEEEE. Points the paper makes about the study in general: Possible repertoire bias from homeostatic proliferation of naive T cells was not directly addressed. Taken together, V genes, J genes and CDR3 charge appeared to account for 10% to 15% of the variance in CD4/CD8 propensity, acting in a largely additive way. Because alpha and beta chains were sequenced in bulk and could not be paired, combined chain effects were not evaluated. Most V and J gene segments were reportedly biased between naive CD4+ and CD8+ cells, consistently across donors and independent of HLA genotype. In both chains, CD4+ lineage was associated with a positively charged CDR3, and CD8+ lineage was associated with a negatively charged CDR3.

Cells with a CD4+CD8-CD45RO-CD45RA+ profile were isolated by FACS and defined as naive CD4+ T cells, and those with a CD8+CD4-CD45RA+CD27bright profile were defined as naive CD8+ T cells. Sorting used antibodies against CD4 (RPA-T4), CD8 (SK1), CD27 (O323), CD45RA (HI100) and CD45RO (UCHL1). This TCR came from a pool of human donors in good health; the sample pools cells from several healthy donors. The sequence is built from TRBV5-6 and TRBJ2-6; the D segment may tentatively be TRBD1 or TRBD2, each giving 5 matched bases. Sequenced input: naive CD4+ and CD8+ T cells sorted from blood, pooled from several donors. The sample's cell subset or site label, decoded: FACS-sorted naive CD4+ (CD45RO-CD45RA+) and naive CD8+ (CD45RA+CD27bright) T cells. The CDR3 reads CASSSGRVTLSGANVLTF. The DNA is TGTGCCAGCAGCTCGGGACGTGTAACCCTCTCTGGGGCCAACGTCCTGACTTTC.